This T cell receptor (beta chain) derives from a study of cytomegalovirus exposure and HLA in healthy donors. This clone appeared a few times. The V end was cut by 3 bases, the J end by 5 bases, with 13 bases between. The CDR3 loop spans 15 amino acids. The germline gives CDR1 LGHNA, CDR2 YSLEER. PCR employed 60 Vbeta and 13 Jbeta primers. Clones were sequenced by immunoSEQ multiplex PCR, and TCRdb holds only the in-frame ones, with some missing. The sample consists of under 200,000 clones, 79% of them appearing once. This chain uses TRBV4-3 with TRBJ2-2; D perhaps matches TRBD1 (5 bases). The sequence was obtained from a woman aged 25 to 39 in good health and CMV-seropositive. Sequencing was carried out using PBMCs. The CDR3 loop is CASSQETAGTGELFF. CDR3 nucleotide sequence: TGCGCCAGCAGCCAGGAGACAGCCGGAACCGGGGAGCTGTTTTTT.